This TCR beta chain was found in a study of blood T cells in healthy people across ages (dated by TCRdb to about 2015). Regarding the research as a whole: Template switching captured roughly one uniquely barcoded TCR beta cDNA molecule per two T cells in model experiments. The study measured age-related changes in TCR beta repertoire diversity using deep sequencing normalized with unique cDNA molecular identifiers. The donors were divided into four age groups: young (average approximately 15 years), middle-aged (about 39), aged (approximately 59) and long-lived (82). To avoid experimental bias, donors of different ages were randomly spread across the sequencing lanes. Two additional independent replicas of 1 million unique cDNA reads from the same blood draw were analyzed for two donors (one aged 18 to 29 and one aged 80 or older). Results and caveats for the whole study, not just this receptor: Donor CMV infection status was unknown, potentially confounding age-related changes in expanded clonotypes. As age increased, observed TCR beta diversity per million T cells dropped in a roughly linear way, and a significant reduction was already evident by age 40. Because profiling used bulk unsorted PBMCs, naive and antigen-experienced compartments could not be compared conclusively. A strong correlation was found between observed TCR beta diversity and the percentage of naive T cells measured by flow cytometry. Compared with the aged group, more naive CD4+ T cells, fewer expanded clones and increased TCR diversity were shown by the long-lived group, suggesting age selection. Estimates of total diversity based on one million sequenced T cells were regarded as lower bounds and as underestimates.

Of note for this clonotype: Its binding antigen is unknown. No quality values exist for individual bases; no much larger clone is one base distant.

Library method: 5' RACE. Instrument used: Illumina HiSeq 2500. A second PCR of roughly 7 to 12 cycles was performed with a sample-barcoded 5' primer and a J-beta primer mix. A unique molecular identifier was introduced onto each TCR beta cDNA molecule by a template-switch 5' adaptor carrying 12 random nucleotides. Each sample yielded at least 3 million CDR3-containing paired-end reads. All of the RNA was converted into first-strand cDNA using the Mint cDNA synthesis kit, with a TRBC-specific oligonucleotide serving as the primer. Following uracil-DNA glycosylase treatment, a first 18-cycle PCR with universal primers M1SS and BC2_uni_R was performed on all cDNA. Processing in the source paper ran as follows. For normalization, 1 million high-quality reads, each with a distinct molecular identifier, were randomly selected from each sample. Instead of being binned into consensus sequences, reads that shared molecular identifiers were thrown out. MiTCR, run with a Q25 quality threshold and the strictest error-elimination algorithm, handled CDR3 identification, clonotype clustering and error correction. A nonparametric unseen species model using Euler transformation provided a lower-bound estimate of total TCR beta diversity. In-frame beta chains were kept once TCRdb had trimmed the public reads at Q25 with fastp and called clones with MiXCR. All rows with the same CDR3 protein become a single entry with the most common DNA and genes. TCRdb's processing, not the study's, gives the V and J calls here. Across this sample there are around 1.1 million distinct CDR3 sequences, with 35% to 40% seen only once. Around 13% of the sample lies in the top ten.

The donors were roughly 39 Caucasian individuals from Russia, aged roughly 6 to 100 years, who were systemically healthy. Roughly 10 milliliters of peripheral blood were collected from each donor into EDTA-treated Vacutainer tubes. Ficoll-Paque density-gradient centrifugation was used to isolate PBMCs, with at least 7 million obtained per sample. Total RNA was extracted from PBMCs with Trizol reagent, with at least 6 micrograms obtained per sample. Naive CD45RAhigh/CD27high T cell percentages were measured by flow cytometry on a PBMC aliquot from every donor. This clonotype originated in a man younger than 30 in good health. What was sequenced was blood.

The base sequence is TGTGCCAGCAGCTTGGAGGGGCCGAGTTACAATGAGCAGTTCTTC. This sequence encodes CASSLEGPSYNEQFF. The chain is assembled from TRBV5-5 and TRBJ2-1, with TRBD1 tentatively as D gene (5 bases match). Taken from cysteine to phenylalanine, the CDR3 has 15 residues. Just CDR3 DNA is preserved here, 45 bases in frame from base 1. CDR1 and CDR2 were assigned from the germline V gene (reference sequence) as SGHKS and YYEKEE. V sheds 0 bases and J sheds 4 bases, leaving 11 bases between their ends.